A selection of T cell receptor beta chains follows, all from one sample in a study of CD8+CD57+ T cells in acquired aplastic anemia. Each CDR3 protein gets one entry after TCRdb re-called the reads with MiXCR. The table records 89,000 or so distinct CDR3 sequences, roughly 70% of them present only once. Input material: sorted CD4+, CD8+, or CD8+CD57+ T cells (not recorded which) from PBMCs. Receptors were obtained from a human donor with aplastic anemia. Each CDR3 is given with its conserved first and last residue. The D gene is left open where the match is weak. The size of a clone is reported for some rows only, either as once, few or many, or as a class for expanded clones.

-,TRBV20-1,TRBJ2-7,TRBD1,TGCAGTGCTAGGGGGACAGCGTTGTCCTACGAGCAGTACTTC,CSARGTALSYEQYF
few,TRBV10-3,TRBJ2-7,TRBD2,TGTGCCATCAGTGAGGGACTAGCGGCGACCTACGAGCAGTACTTC,CAISEGLAATYEQYF
many,TRBV6-5,TRBJ1-3,-,TGTGCCAGCAGTTACGGACTAACTGGAAACACCATATATTTT,CASSYGLTGNTIYF
-,TRBV29-1,TRBJ2-2,-,TGCAGCGTTGTCTGGGGCACCGGGGAGCTGTTTTTT,CSVVWGTGELFF
-,TRBV10-1,TRBJ2-1,TRBD2,TGCGCCAGCAGTGTTCTAGCGGGAGTCGGGAGTGAGCAGTTCTTC,CASSVLAGVGSEQFF
-,TRBV13,TRBJ1-6,TRBD1,TGTGCCAGCAGCTGGGGACAGGGTGATAATTCACCCCTCCACTTT,CASSWGQGDNSPLHF
-,TRBV24-1,TRBJ2-7,-,TGTGCCACCAGTGACAGGGTATCCGAGCAGTACTTC,CATSDRVSEQYF
few,TRBV7-9,TRBJ1-6,-,TGTGCCAGCAGGGTAGGGACCGACTCACCCCTCCACTTT,CASRVGTDSPLHF
-,TRBV6-5,TRBJ2-5,TRBD2,TGTGCCATCAGTTTTACTAGCGCACCCCAGTACTTC,CAISFTSAPQYF
medium-sized,TRBV25-1,TRBJ2-7,-,TGTGCCAGCAGTGACTTGGACCCCGCGAACAGGGATCGAGGCTACGAGCAGTACTTC,CASSDLDPANRDRGYEQYF
-,TRBV19,TRBJ2-3,TRBD1,TGTGCCAGTAGTATCGGACAGGGGAGCACAGATACGCAGTATTTT,CASSIGQGSTDTQYF
-,TRBV15,TRBJ2-2,-,TGTGCCACCAGCAGAGGAGGGGCCGGGGAGCTGTTTTTT,CATSRGGAGELFF